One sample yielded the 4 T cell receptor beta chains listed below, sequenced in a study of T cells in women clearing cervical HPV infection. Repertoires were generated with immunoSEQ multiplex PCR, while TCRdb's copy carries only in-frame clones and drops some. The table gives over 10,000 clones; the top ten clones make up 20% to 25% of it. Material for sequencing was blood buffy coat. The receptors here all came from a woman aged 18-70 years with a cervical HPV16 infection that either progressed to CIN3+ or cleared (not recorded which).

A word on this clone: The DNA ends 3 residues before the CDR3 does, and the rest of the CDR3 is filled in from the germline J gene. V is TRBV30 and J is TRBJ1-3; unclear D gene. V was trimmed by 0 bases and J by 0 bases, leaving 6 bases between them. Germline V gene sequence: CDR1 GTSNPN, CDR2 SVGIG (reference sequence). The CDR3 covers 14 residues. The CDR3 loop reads CAWSVGVSGNTIYF. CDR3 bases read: TGTGCCTGGAGTGTCGGGGTCTCTGGAAACACC.

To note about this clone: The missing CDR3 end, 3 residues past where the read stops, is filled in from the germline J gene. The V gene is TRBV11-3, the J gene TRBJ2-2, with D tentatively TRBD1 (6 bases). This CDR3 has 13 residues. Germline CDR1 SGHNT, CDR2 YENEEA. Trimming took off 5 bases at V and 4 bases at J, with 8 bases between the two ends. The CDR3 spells CASSQGFTGELFF. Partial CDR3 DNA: TGTGCCAGCAGCCAGGGGTTCACCGGGGAG.

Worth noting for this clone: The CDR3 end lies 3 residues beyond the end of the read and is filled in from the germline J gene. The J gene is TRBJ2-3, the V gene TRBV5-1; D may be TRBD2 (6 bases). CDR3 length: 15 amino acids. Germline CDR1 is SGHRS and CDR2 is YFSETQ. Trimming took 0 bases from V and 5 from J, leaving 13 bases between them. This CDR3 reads CASSLDSSGEDTQYF. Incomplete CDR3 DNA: TGCGCCAGCAGCTTGGACAGTTCGGGGGAAGATACG.

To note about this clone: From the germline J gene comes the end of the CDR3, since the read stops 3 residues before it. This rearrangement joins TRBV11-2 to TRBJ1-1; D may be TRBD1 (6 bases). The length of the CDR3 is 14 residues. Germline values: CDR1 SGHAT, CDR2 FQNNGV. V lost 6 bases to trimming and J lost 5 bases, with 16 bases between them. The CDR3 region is CASREGGLGTEAFF. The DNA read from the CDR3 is TGTGCCAGCAGGGAAGGGGGTTTAGGTACTGAA. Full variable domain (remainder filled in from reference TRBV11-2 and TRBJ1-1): EAGVAQSPRYKIIEKRQSVAFWCNPISGHATLYWYQQILGQGPKLLIQFQNNGVVDDSQLPKDRFSAERLKGVDSTLKIQPAKLEDSAVYLCASREGGLGTEAFFGQGTRLTVV.